The rows below give T cell receptor beta chains drawn from one sample of a study of blood T cells in healthy people across ages. TCRdb reprocessed the 5' RACE reads with MiXCR, giving one entry per CDR3 protein. The sample lists hundreds of thousands of distinct CDR3 sequences; roughly 50% were seen once. Sequenced input: blood. These receptors came from a man in his forties or fifties in good health. CDR3s include the opening cysteine and the closing phenylalanine or tryptophan. D genes are given only for firm matches. Clone size is shown for a subset of rows, as once, few, many or a class of expanded clone.

NA TRBJ1-1 TRBV4-2 TRBD1 TGTGCCAGCAGCCTTGACCCGACAGGGACGAACACTGAAGCTTTCTTT CASSLDPTGTNTEAFF
NA TRBJ2-3 TRBV7-3 TRBD1 TGTGCCAGCAGCTCACAGGGGTTTAGCACAGATACGCAGTATTTT CASSSQGFSTDTQYF
few TRBJ2-7 TRBV7-2 TRBD2 TGTGCCAGCAGCTTAGTTAGCGGGAGGGCCATTCCCCACGAGCAGTACTTC CASSLVSGRAIPHEQYF
NA TRBJ2-5 TRBV20-1 NA TGCAGGGCCGGGTTGGGGGAGACCCAGTACTTC CRAGLGETQYF
NA TRBJ2-7 TRBV7-2 TRBD2 TGTGCCAGCAAACTAGCGGGAGAATGGTACGAGCAGTACTTC CASKLAGEWYEQYF
NA TRBJ2-5 TRBV4-3 NA TGCGCCAGCAGCCAAGGGGGGAGACCACAAGAGACCCAGTACTTC CASSQGGRPQETQYF
NA TRBJ2-7 TRBV27 TRBD2 TGTGCCAGCAGGGATATAGCGGGAGGTTCCTACGAGCAGTACTTC CASRDIAGGSYEQYF
NA TRBJ1-6 TRBV12-3/TRBV12-4 NA TGTGCCAGCAGGTTCGGGACATCCTATAATTCACCCCTCCACTTT CASRFGTSYNSPLHF
few TRBJ2-1 TRBV5-1 NA TGCGCCAGCAGCTTGAATTCCCAGGAGGACAATGAGCAGTTCTTC CASSLNSQEDNEQFF
few TRBJ2-3 TRBV5-1 NA TGCGCCAGCTACCTGGGGAGCGGCGGAACAGATACGCAGTATTTT CASYLGSGGTDTQYF
NA TRBJ2-6 TRBV6-4 TRBD1 TGTGCCAGCAGCCCGTCGGGACAGGGCTCTGGGGCCAACGTCCTGACTTTC CASSPSGQGSGANVLTF
NA TRBJ2-1 TRBV27 TRBD2 TGTGCCAGCAGCCCCAGGCGGGGGACCTACAATGAGCAGTTCTTC CASSPRRGTYNEQFF
few TRBJ2-5 TRBV6-6 TRBD1 TGTGCCAGCAGTAGGACAGGGGGCGAAGAGACCCAGTACTTC CASSRTGGEETQYF
few TRBJ2-6 TRBV7-9 NA TGTGCCAGCAGCTCCCCTACCGACAGCTACTCTGGGGCCAACGTCCTGACTTTC CASSSPTDSYSGANVLTF
NA TRBJ2-1 TRBV29-1 TRBD2 TGCAGCGTCGCACCCGGGGCTAGCGGATTCAGTGAGCAGTTCTTC CSVAPGASGFSEQFF
NA TRBJ2-7 TRBV9 TRBD2 TGTGCCAGCAGCTTCGGACTAGCGGGAGGTCTATACGAGCAGTACTTC CASSFGLAGGLYEQYF
NA TRBJ2-4 TRBV25-1 NA TGTGCCAGCAGTGAGGGCCCTGAACAGTACTTC CASSEGPEQYF
NA TRBJ1-5 TRBV4-2 NA TGTGCCAGCAGCGAAATGGGATATAGCAATCAGCCCCAGCATTTT CASSEMGYSNQPQHF
NA TRBJ1-5 TRBV27 NA TGTGCCAGCAGTTTAGGGGGTTTTCAGCCCCAGCATTTT CASSLGGFQPQHF
NA TRBJ2-3 TRBV29-1 NA TGCAGCGTGCTAGAAGATACGCAGTATTTT CSVLEDTQYF
NA TRBJ2-5 TRBV7-9 NA TGTGCCAGCAGCTTCCAGGAGTACCAAGAGACCCAGTACTTC CASSFQEYQETQYF
NA TRBJ1-1 TRBV7-8 NA TGTGCCAGCAGCGCCGGGACAACCAGGAACACTGAAGCTTTCTTT CASSAGTTRNTEAFF
NA TRBJ1-2 TRBV2 NA TGTGCCAGCAGTGTGTTGAGCTATGGCTACACCTTC CASSVLSYGYTF
NA TRBJ2-2 TRBV5-1 TRBD1 TGCGCCAGCAGCTTGGCGAACAGGGGGCCAAACACCGGGGAGCTGTTTTTT CASSLANRGPNTGELFF
NA TRBJ1-5 TRBV24-1 NA TGTGCCACCAAAGACAGCAATCAGCCCCAGCATTTT CATKDSNQPQHF
few TRBJ2-5 TRBV29-1 TRBD2 TGCAGCGTTCCTGGACTAGCGGGAGTTGTTGGGGAGACCCAGTACTTC CSVPGLAGVVGETQYF
few TRBJ2-7 TRBV7-8 NA TGTGCCAGCAGCACGGACAGCCACGAGCAGTACTTC CASSTDSHEQYF
NA TRBJ2-7 TRBV7-2 NA TGTGCCAGCTTGACGGGAGTACGGGATGAGCAGTACTTC CASLTGVRDEQYF
NA TRBJ2-1 TRBV12-3/TRBV12-4 NA TGTGCCAGCAAGGGGGGGAACTCCTACAATGAGCAGTTCTTC CASKGGNSYNEQFF
NA TRBJ2-5 TRBV6-2/TRBV6-3 NA TGTGCCAGCAGTTACGGCCGGACGCAAGAGACCCAGTACTTC CASSYGRTQETQYF
NA TRBJ1-5 TRBV30 NA TGTGCCTGGGATAGGGGTAGCAATCAGCCCCAGCATTTT CAWDRGSNQPQHF
few TRBJ2-1 TRBV27 TRBD2 TGTGCCAGCAATGGAGCGGGAGGGTCCAATGAGCAGTTCTTC CASNGAGGSNEQFF
NA TRBJ1-4 TRBV7-9 NA TGTGCCAGCAGCTTAGGTTGGGAAAAACTGTTTTTT CASSLGWEKLFF
NA TRBJ1-6 TRBV7-2 TRBD1 TGTGCCAGCAGCCCAGACAGGGGCTCACCCCTCCACTTT CASSPDRGSPLHF
NA TRBJ2-1 TRBV5-5 TRBD1 TGTGCCAGCAGCGAAGACAGGGGGTATCACAATGAGCAGTTCTTC CASSEDRGYHNEQFF
NA TRBJ1-4 TRBV20-1 NA TGCAGTGCTCCCACCCCGGACAGCTCTAATGAAAAACTGTTTTTT CSAPTPDSSNEKLFF
NA TRBJ2-3 TRBV7-3 TRBD2 TGTGCCAGCAGCCGGGGGGTTTTAAGCACAGATACGCAGTATTTT CASSRGVLSTDTQYF